The 30 T cell receptor beta chains reported below all come from one sample, sequenced in a study of T cells expressing NK-cell markers (dated by TCRdb to the early 2020s). Library preparation employed 5' RACE. Sequencing was performed on an Illumina HiSeq 2000. With the reads reprocessed by TCRdb, a single entry stands for each CDR3 protein sequence and no DNA is reported. In this sample's table one finds hundreds of thousands of distinct CDR3 sequences. The biggest ten clones account for approximately 3.6% of the sample. The sample comprised blood T cells: a sorted CD56 or NKG2C T cell subset, CD4+ or CD8+ T cells, or bulk PBMC T cells (not recorded which). These receptors were collected from a man aged 18 to 29 in good health. Donor details come from another sample of the same person, matched by shared clones.

The V and J genes are TRBV11-2 and TRBJ2-1; there is no DNA to check the TCRdb D call of TRBD2. Germline loops: CDR1 SGHAT, CDR2 FQNNGV. The CDR3 has 13 amino acids. CDR3 loop: CASSQTSGDEQFF. Full variable domain (outside the CDR3, taken from reference TRBV11-2 and TRBJ2-1): EAGVAQSPRYKIIEKRQSVAFWCNPISGHATLYWYQQILGQGPKLLIQFQNNGVVDDSQLPKDRFSAERLKGVDSTLKIQPAKLEDSAVYLCASSQTSGDEQFFGPGTRLTVL.

The rearrangement links TRBV12-3 or TRBV12-4 to TRBJ1-4. This CDR3 is 14 amino acids long. This CDR3 reads CASSFRATNEKLFF.

V and J are TRBV12-3 or TRBV12-4 and TRBJ2-1; TCRdb picks TRBD2, but there is no DNA to check that call. CDR3 length: 15 amino acids. Here the CDR3 reads CASSKYRDGGSEQFF.

The V and J genes are TRBV20-1 and TRBJ2-5; TCRdb outputs TRBD1, but without DNA this stays unchecked. Germline CDR1 and CDR2: DFQATT and SNEGSKA (reference sequence). The length of the CDR3 is 13 residues. The CDR3 is CSVPTGSQETQYF.

The genes are TRBV5-5 and TRBJ1-6; without DNA, the TCRdb call of TRBD1 cannot be checked. This CDR3 has 17 amino acids. Germline values: CDR1 SGHKS, CDR2 YYEKEE (reference sequence). CDR3 region: CASSLDPRGKINSPLHF.

The chain carries TRBV24-1 and TRBJ2-7; there is no DNA to check the TCRdb D call of TRBD1. The CDR3 runs to 15 residues. Germline CDR1 reads KGHDR; CDR2 reads SFDVKD. The CDR3 loop is CATSSRDSESYEQYF.

The CDR3 protein is CASSPTGWKETQYF. V is TRBV7-2 and J is TRBJ2-5; TCRdb's D gene call, TRBD2, goes unchecked for lack of DNA. The CDR3 is 14 residues long. CDR1 is SGHTA, CDR2 FQGNSA, per germline. Full variable domain (outside the CDR3, taken from reference TRBV7-2 and TRBJ2-5): GAGVSQSPSNKVTEKGKDVELRCDPISGHTALYWYRQSLGQGLEFLIYFQGNSAPDKSGLPSDRFSAERTGGSVSTLTIQRTQQEDSAVYLCASSPTGWKETQYFGPGTRLLVL.

The CDR3 protein is CSASNTQAEAFF. V is TRBV20-1 and J is TRBJ1-1. The CDR3 has 12 amino acids. Germline CDR1 and CDR2: DFQATT and SNEGSKA (reference sequence).

The J gene is TRBJ2-2, the V gene TRBV20-1. Per germline, CDR1 DFQATT and CDR2 SNEGSKA (reference sequence). This CDR3 has 15 amino acids. The CDR3 sequence: CSARIPGTNTGELFF.

The rearrangement links TRBV2 to TRBJ2-5. Per the germline V gene, CDR1 is SNHLY and CDR2 is FYNNEI. CDR3 length: 14 residues. CDR3 sequence reads: CASSGLAGRETQYF. The variable domain in full, with the rest retrieved from reference TRBV2 and TRBJ2-5, is EPEVTQTPSHQVTQMGQEVILRCVPISNHLYFYWYRQILGQKVEFLVSFYNNEISEKSEIFDDQFSVERPDGSNFTLKIRSTKLEDSAMYFCASSGLAGRETQYFGPGTRLLVL.

The chain carries TRBV10-2 and TRBJ1-5; TCRdb lists TRBD1, though no DNA is available to test this call. The CDR3 is 15 residues long. Germline CDR1 reads WSHSY; CDR2 reads SAAADI. The CDR3 protein is CASRSGRYSNQPQHF.

The chain uses TRBV28 and TRBJ2-7; the D gene TCRdb calls, TRBD1, cannot be checked with no DNA. CDR1 is MDHEN, CDR2 SYDVKM, per germline. This CDR3 comprises 14 residues. The CDR3 region is CASSRRGFGYEQYF.

The rearrangement uses TRBV5-5 and TRBJ2-1; TCRdb's D call, TRBD1, is unchecked because there is no DNA. Germline-derived CDR1 and CDR2 are SGHKS and YYEKEE (reference sequence). The CDR3 contains 14 residues. The CDR3 sequence is CASGQGYEGNEQFF.

This rearrangement joins TRBV7-9 to TRBJ2-1; checking the TCRdb D call of TRBD1 is not possible without DNA. Germline V gene sequence: CDR1 SEHNR, CDR2 FQNEAQ (reference sequence). This CDR3 region has 16 residues. CDR3 residues: CASSVLLVPLSGEQFF.

V gene TRBV2 combines with J gene TRBJ1-1; absent DNA, TCRdb's TRBD1 call cannot be checked. CDR1 and CDR2 from the germline V gene are SNHLY and FYNNEI. The CDR3 length is 15 residues. The CDR3 reads CASSGFTGRNTEAFF.

J is TRBJ2-7 and V is TRBV20-1; TCRdb names TRBD1, which stays unverified in the absence of DNA. The V gene's germline CDR1 is DFQATT and CDR2 SNEGSKA (reference sequence). The CDR3 contains 15 residues. The CDR3: CSAQQTGGRDYEQYF.

The chain couples TRBV12-3 or TRBV12-4 to TRBJ1-5; the TCRdb D gene call, TRBD1, has no DNA to confirm it. This CDR3 region has 16 residues. CDR3 amino acids: CASSRQTGPRDQPQHF.

The chain recombines TRBV12-3 or TRBV12-4 with TRBJ1-6. The CDR3 runs 11 residues. The chain's CDR3 is CASSENSPLHF.

This rearrangement joins TRBV7-8 to TRBJ2-2; as DNA is missing, the TRBD1 call by TCRdb cannot be tested. Germline CDR1 SGHVS, CDR2 FQNEAQ. CDR3 size: 15 residues. The CDR3: CASNEGGPVAGELFF.

The rearrangement links TRBV5-1 to TRBJ2-3; TCRdb picks TRBD2, but there is no DNA to check that call. The CDR3 spans 17 residues. From germline, CDR1 is SGHRS and CDR2 YFSETQ. CDR3 amino acids: CASSLRRTSGSPDTQYF.

V gene TRBV25-1 combines with J gene TRBJ2-7; TCRdb picks TRBD1, but there is no DNA to check that call. The CDR3 length is 11 residues. Germline-derived CDR1 and CDR2 are MGHDK and SYGVNS. CDR3 in amino acids: CASTTGYEQYF.

This chain connects TRBV12-3 or TRBV12-4 to TRBJ2-4; the TCRdb call, TRBD1, lacks DNA for checking. The CDR3 spans 14 residues. CDR3 residues: CASSTGTGGYIQYF.

This chain uses TRBV12-3 or TRBV12-4 with TRBJ2-2; TCRdb reports TRBD1, a call that lacks DNA to check it against. There are 15 residues in the CDR3. CDR3 in amino acids: CAIIPGPTNTGELFF.

V and J are TRBV20-1 and TRBJ2-1. From germline, CDR1 is DFQATT and CDR2 SNEGSKA (reference sequence). The CDR3 totals 14 residues. CDR3 sequence reads: CSARIGGAYNEQFF.

V gene TRBV24-1 combines with J gene TRBJ2-5; TCRdb calls TRBD2, which cannot be checked without DNA. CDR3 length equals 15 residues. Germline lookup yields CDR1 KGHDR and CDR2 SFDVKD. Here the CDR3 reads CATSESTSGRETQYF.

The V gene is TRBV12-3 or TRBV12-4, the J gene TRBJ2-1; TCRdb proposes TRBD2, but this gene call is untestable without DNA. The CDR3 consists of 15 residues. CDR3 sequence reads: CASSPGLGVYNEQFF.

V and J are TRBV7-9 and TRBJ2-3; with no DNA, the TCRdb D assignment of TRBD2 cannot be verified. CDR1 SEHNR and CDR2 FQNEAQ come from the germline V gene (reference sequence). The CDR3 sequence is 14 residues long. This CDR3 is CASSKLAGEDTQYF.

The chain recombines TRBV20-1 with TRBJ1-6; as DNA is missing, the TRBD1 call by TCRdb cannot be tested. Germline V gives CDR1 DFQATT, CDR2 SNEGSKA (reference sequence). This CDR3 has 16 amino acids. CDR3 protein: CSARAHGGTTNSPLHF.

CDR3 sequence reads: CASSFYSSTDTQYF. The rearrangement joins TRBV27 to TRBJ2-3. The CDR3 runs to 14 residues. CDR1 and CDR2 from the germline V gene are MNHEY and SMNVEV (reference sequence).

The chain uses TRBV4-2 and TRBJ1-4; the TCRdb D gene call, TRBD1, has no DNA to confirm it. Germline V gene sequence: CDR1 LGHNA, CDR2 YNFKEQ. The CDR3 is made up of 18 amino acids. This chain's CDR3 is CASSQDSPGGATNEKLFF.